One and the same sample provided the 10 T cell receptor beta chains below, sequenced in a study of OX40 agonist ivuxolimab in advanced cancers. Libraries were prepared by immunoSEQ multiplex PCR; TCRdb keeps only in-frame clonotypes and omits some of them. The sample holds about 89,000 clones, approximately 93% seen once. The sequenced sample was CD4+ or CD8+ T cells sorted from blood, obtained in a trial of the OX40 agonist ivuxolimab. These receptor sequences come from an adult with an advanced solid tumor such as melanoma, head and neck, liver or kidney cancer.

The rearrangement links TRBV11-2 to TRBJ1-4; D is perhaps TRBD1 (6 bases). V lost 5 bases to trimming and J lost 8 bases, with 18 bases between them. This CDR3 is 15 amino acids long. Germline values: CDR1 SGHAT, CDR2 FQNNGV. The CDR3 coding sequence is TGTGCCAGCAGCCAACCGGGGTTTACAGGGGAAAAACTGTTTTTT. This sequence encodes CASSQPGFTGEKLFF.

J is TRBJ2-1 and V is TRBV20-1, with D uncertain. V lost 8 bases, J lost 2 bases, and 4 bases lay in between. The V gene's germline CDR1 is DFQATT and CDR2 SNEGSKA (reference sequence). The CDR3 consists of 10 residues. As DNA, the CDR3 is TGCAGTATTACCTACAATGAGCAGTTCTTC. Its translation: CSITYNEQFF.

The gene calls are TRBV27 and TRBJ2-7; D remains ambiguous. CDR1 is MNHEY and CDR2 is SMNVEV in the germline V gene (reference sequence). There are 12 residues in the CDR3. Between the trimmed V and J ends, which lost 4 bases and 11 bases, there was a span of 15 bases. CDR3 in amino acids: CASSSHESGEYF. The CDR3 DNA is TGTGCCAGCAGTTCGCACGAGTCCGGAGAGTACTTC.

The V gene is TRBV4-3, the J gene TRBJ2-2; D gene ambiguous. This CDR3 has 14 amino acids. The germline V and J ends were trimmed by 1 base and 3 bases, with 6 bases remaining between them. Germline V gene lookup returns CDR1 LGHNA and CDR2 YSLEER. CDR3 bases: TGCGCCAGCAGCCAAGTGCTTTACACCGGGGAGCTGTTTTTT. It yields the protein CASSQVLYTGELFF.

The chain uses TRBV11-2 and TRBJ1-2; no firm D call. CDR3 length equals 13 residues. Trimming removed 6 bases at V and 3 bases at J, with 11 bases between. The V gene's germline CDR1 is SGHAT and CDR2 FQNNGV. The CDR3 DNA follows: TGTGCCAGCAGTCAACTAATGGACTATGGCTACACCTTC. Amino acid sequence: CASSQLMDYGYTF. The variable domain in full, with the rest retrieved from reference TRBV11-2 and TRBJ1-2, is EAGVAQSPRYKIIEKRQSVAFWCNPISGHATLYWYQQILGQGPKLLIQFQNNGVVDDSQLPKDRFSAERLKGVDSTLKIQPAKLEDSAVYLCASSQLMDYGYTFGSGTRLTVV.

The sample holds one count of this clone. This chain joins TRBV7-9 and TRBJ2-3; 12 bases align to TRBD2. CDR1 SEHNR and CDR2 FQNEAQ come from the germline V gene (reference sequence). This CDR3 is built from 16 residues. With V trimmed by 5 bases and J by 1 base, 4 bases remained unmatched. CDR3 sequence reads: CASSPWTSGGTDTQYF. CDR3 coding DNA: TGTGCCAGCAGCCCTTGGACTAGCGGGGGCACAGATACGCAGTATTTT.

The V gene is TRBV29-1, the J gene TRBJ1-1, with TRBD1 as a possible D gene (5 bases). The V end was cut by 4 bases, the J end by 4 bases, with 16 bases between. The CDR3 extends over 14 amino acids. In germline, CDR1 is SQVTM, CDR2 ANQGSEA. CDR3 protein: CSVVGSGRGTEAFF. CDR3 sequence (DNA): TGCAGCGTTGTTGGGTCAGGGAGGGGCACTGAAGCTTTCTTT.

The CDR3 DNA reads as TGTGCCTGGAGTGTACGTACAGGATCCAATCAGCCCCAGCATTTT. Translation: CAWSVRTGSNQPQHF. The V gene is TRBV30, the J gene TRBJ1-5; tentatively, D is TRBD1 (5 bases). Looked up from germline, CDR1 is GTSNPN and CDR2 is SVGIG (reference sequence). V was trimmed by 0 bases and J by 3 bases, leaving 12 bases between them. The CDR3 runs to 15 residues.

The chain links TRBV7-9 to TRBJ2-1; perhaps D is TRBD1 or TRBD2 (5 bases each). With 8 bases removed from V and 10 bases from J, the gap between germline ends came to 18 bases. Germline assignment: CDR1 SEHNR and CDR2 FQNEAQ (reference sequence). The CDR3 runs to 13 residues. CDR3 nucleotide sequence: TGTGCCAGCGGTAAGGGGACCGTGGGCGAGCAGTTCTTC. Its protein product is CASGKGTVGEQFF.

CDR3 sequence: CASSHIGRGLFF. CDR3 DNA: TGCGCCAGCAGCCATATAGGAAGAGGGCTGTTTTTT. The V gene is TRBV4-3, the J gene TRBJ1-4, with D hard to call. Trimming shortened V by 3 bases and J by 14 bases, and 13 bases separated the two germline ends. The CDR3 has 12 amino acids. The V gene's germline CDR1 is LGHNA and CDR2 YSLEER.